This T cell receptor (beta chain) was profiled in a study of a mutant IDH1 vaccine in newly diagnosed glioma. About the study: Patients received vaccination from 4-6 weeks after radiotherapy alone, or with temozolomide cycles. Study-level points and caveats: Overall, around 93% of patients had vaccine-induced immune responses.

Looked up from germline, CDR1 is MDHEN and CDR2 is SYDVKM. Unmatched junction bases numbered 8, after V lost 7 bases and J lost 4 bases. The CDR3 consists of 14 residues. Concerning this clone itself: The antigen is not known.

Sample time point: week 11, during vaccination. All doses held 300 ug of mutant IDH1 20-mer peptide, with topical imiquimod. This table comes from immunoSEQ multiplex PCR, and its TCRdb copy is limited to in-frame clones, with some not included. Among 100,000 to 150,000 clones, around three quarters were seen once, and the ten largest hold 4.5% to 5.5%. This receptor was identified in a man aged 40-49 years with glioma. The rearrangement uses TRBV28 and TRBJ1-2, with TRBD1 matching 8 bases. Sequencing used PBMCs, obtained from a glioma patient whose treatment included an IDH1 peptide vaccine. The CDR3 DNA is TGTGCCAGCACCGAATGGGGACAGGTCTATGGCTACACCTTC. This translates into CASTEWGQVYGYTF.